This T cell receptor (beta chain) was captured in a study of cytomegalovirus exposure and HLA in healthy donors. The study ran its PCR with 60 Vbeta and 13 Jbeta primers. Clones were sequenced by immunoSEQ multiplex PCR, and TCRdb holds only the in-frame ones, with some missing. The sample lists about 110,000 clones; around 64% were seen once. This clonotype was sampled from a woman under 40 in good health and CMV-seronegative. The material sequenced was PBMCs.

Here the CDR3 DNA reads TGCAGCGTGGCTGAGGGTTTCTACGAGCAGTACTTC. Its translation: CSVAEGFYEQYF. V gene TRBV29-1 combines with J gene TRBJ2-7, with a weak D call TRBD2 (5 bases). The CDR3 has 12 residues. Trimming took 6 bases from V and 3 from J, leaving 12 bases between them. Germline CDR1 reads SQVTM; CDR2 reads ANQGSEA.